This is a list of T cell receptor beta chains from one sample in a study of blood T cell repertoires in COVID-19. The method was immunoSEQ multiplex PCR; TCRdb's version includes in-frame clones alone and lacks a portion of them. The data show about 260,000 clones, approximately 86% seen once. The sample was peripheral blood. These receptors came from a man aged 40-55 years who had recovered from COVID-19. Both conserved end residues are part of each CDR3. Clone size, where shown, is once, few, many, or a class for clones that have expanded.

v_call	clone_size	j_call	cdr3_aa
TRBV5-1	.	TRBJ1-3	CASSLEVTGSGNTIYF
TRBV25-1	.	TRBJ1-2	CASSGPVVGSYGYTF
TRBV19	.	TRBJ1-1	CASSRNRQGRVGNTEAFF
TRBV19	once	TRBJ1-2	CASSFGQGSFYGYTF
TRBV9	.	TRBJ2-7	CASSALQGYEQYF
TRBV18	.	TRBJ1-1	CASSLPLPRGNTEAFF
TRBV13	.	TRBJ2-2	CASSRKGVGELFF
TRBV6-5	.	TRBJ1-4	CASRQTGGTQGLFF
TRBV10-3	.	TRBJ2-7	CAIRETRDRGIYEQYF
TRBV3-1/TRBV3-2	.	TRBJ2-4	CASSRMTSVSKNIQYF
TRBV13	.	TRBJ1-2	CASSFPGGQGYGYTF
TRBV6-6	.	TRBJ2-7	CASRPGRGPYEQYF
TRBV27	once	TRBJ2-6	CASSFQGVYGANVLTF
TRBV5-6	.	TRBJ2-3	CASSLLARLTDTQYF
TRBV6-2/TRBV6-3	.	TRBJ1-6	CASSYHRGDSPLHF
TRBV6-6	.	TRBJ2-5	CASSYPTGGGETQYF
TRBV27	.	TRBJ1-2	CASRFSTASYGYTF
TRBV19	.	TRBJ2-7	CASSIDLASYSYEQYF
TRBV7-3	.	TRBJ2-3	CASDSATSGDRGYDTQYF
TRBV18	.	TRBJ2-1	CASSPNQQGSYNEQFF
TRBV4-1	.	TRBJ1-1	CASSRPGGTEAFF
TRBV9	.	TRBJ2-5	CASSPGGREGQETQYF
TRBV4-2	.	TRBJ2-5	CASSPLVGQETQYF
TRBV2	.	TRBJ2-6	CASSDRRQGALLGANVLTF
TRBV10-1	few	TRBJ1-6	CASPDRENSPLHF
TRBV10-1	.	TRBJ1-1	CASSETGRITEAFF
TRBV29-1	.	TRBJ2-7	CSVAAEKQYF
TRBV30	.	TRBJ2-1	CAWSVQVGYNEQFF
TRBV11-3	.	TRBJ2-6	CASSHSGANVLTF
TRBV2	.	TRBJ2-7	CASSEWLAQSYEQYF
TRBV21-1	.	TRBJ1-2	CASSKKRRYYGYTF
TRBV9	.	TRBJ2-3	CASSVGRVGGSTDTQYF
TRBV3-1/TRBV3-2	.	TRBJ2-5	CASSQDRGRGETQYF
TRBV7-6	.	TRBJ2-1	CASSLGGEGEQFF
TRBV3-1/TRBV3-2	.	TRBJ1-2	CASSQGTGANYGYTF
TRBV20-1	.	TRBJ2-3	CSLAGTDTQYF
TRBV28	.	TRBJ2-2	CASSLPGLATAGELFF
TRBV12-5	.	TRBJ2-7	CASGLVGGSYEQYF
TRBV6-4	.	TRBJ2-2	CANRTSGRAANTGELFF
TRBV7-9	.	TRBJ2-7	CASRPNTGTGDYEQYF
TRBV4-1	few	TRBJ2-7	CASSQDWAYYEQYF
TRBV9	once	TRBJ1-2	CASSENQGGFNGYTF
TRBV29-1	.	TRBJ2-3	CSSSGGVGADTQYF
TRBV30	.	TRBJ1-1	CAWILGPRAEAFF
TRBV3-1/TRBV3-2	once	TRBJ2-5	CASSQLGQGILETQYF
TRBV6-5	.	TRBJ2-7	CASTGGGISYEQYF
TRBV5-4	.	TRBJ1-2	CASSASLTGGAGGYTF
TRBV7-9	.	TRBJ2-3	CASSPGRGPTDTQYF
TRBV6-5	once	TRBJ1-1	CASSFRTHSGEAFF
TRBV9	.	TRBJ2-2	CASSAHTAGRNTGELFF
TRBV19	.	TRBJ2-3	CASTRTSGGFWTDTQYF
TRBV13	.	TRBJ1-1	CASGNLDRPNTEAFF
TRBV30	.	TRBJ2-2	CAWSLAGELFF
TRBV27	.	TRBJ2-2	CASSFISGTNTGELFF